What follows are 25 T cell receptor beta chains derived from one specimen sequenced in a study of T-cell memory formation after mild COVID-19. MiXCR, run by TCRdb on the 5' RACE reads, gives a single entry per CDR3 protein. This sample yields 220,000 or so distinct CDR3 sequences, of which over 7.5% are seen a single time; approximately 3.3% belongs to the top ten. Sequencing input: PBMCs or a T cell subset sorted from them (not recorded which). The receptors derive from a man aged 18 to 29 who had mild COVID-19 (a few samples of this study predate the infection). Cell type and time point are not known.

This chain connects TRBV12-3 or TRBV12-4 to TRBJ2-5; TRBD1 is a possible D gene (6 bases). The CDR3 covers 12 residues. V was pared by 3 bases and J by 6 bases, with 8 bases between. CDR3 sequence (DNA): TGTGCCAGCAGTTTCAGGGGTCAGACCCAGTACTTC. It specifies CASSFRGQTQYF.

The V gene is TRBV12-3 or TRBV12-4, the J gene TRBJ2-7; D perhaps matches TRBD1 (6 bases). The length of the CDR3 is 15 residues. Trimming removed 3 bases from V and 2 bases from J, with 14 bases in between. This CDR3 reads CASSFPAGATYEQYF. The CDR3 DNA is TGTGCCAGCAGTTTCCCCGCAGGGGCCACCTACGAGCAGTACTTC.

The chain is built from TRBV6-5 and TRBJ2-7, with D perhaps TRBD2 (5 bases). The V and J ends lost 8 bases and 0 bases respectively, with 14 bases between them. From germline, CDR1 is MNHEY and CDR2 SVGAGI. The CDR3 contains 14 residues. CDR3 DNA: TGTGCCAGCCGGCGCGGGTGGGGCTCCTACGAGCAGTACGTC. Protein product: CASRRGWGSYEQYV.

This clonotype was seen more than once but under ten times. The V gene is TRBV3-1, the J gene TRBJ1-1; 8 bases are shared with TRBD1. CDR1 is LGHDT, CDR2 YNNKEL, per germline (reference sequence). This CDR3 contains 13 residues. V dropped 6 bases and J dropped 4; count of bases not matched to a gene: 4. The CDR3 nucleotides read TGTGCCAGCAGACATACAGGGGGCACTGAAGCTTTCTTT. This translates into CASRHTGGTEAFF.

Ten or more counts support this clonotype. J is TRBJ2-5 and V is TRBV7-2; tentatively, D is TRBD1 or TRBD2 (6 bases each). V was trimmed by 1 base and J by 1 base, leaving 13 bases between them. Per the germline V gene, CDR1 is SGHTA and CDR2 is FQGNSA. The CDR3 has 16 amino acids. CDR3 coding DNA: TGTGCCAGCAGCTTAGTCGGGGGCAGGTCCCAAGAGACCCAGTACTTC. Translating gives CASSLVGGRSQETQYF.

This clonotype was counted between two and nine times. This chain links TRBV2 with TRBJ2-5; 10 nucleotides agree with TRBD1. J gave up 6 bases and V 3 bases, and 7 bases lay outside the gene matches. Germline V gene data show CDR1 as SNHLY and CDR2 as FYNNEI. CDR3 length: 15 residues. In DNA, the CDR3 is TGTGCCAGCAGTGACAGGACAGGGGGGAGAAAGACCCAGTACTTC. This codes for CASSDRTGGRKTQYF.

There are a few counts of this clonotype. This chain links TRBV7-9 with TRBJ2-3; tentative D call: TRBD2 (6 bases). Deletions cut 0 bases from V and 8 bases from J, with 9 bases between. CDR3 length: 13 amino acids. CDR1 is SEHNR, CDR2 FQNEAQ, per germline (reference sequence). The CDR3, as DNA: TGTGCCAGCAGCTTAGCGGGGGGAGGTACGCAGTATTTT. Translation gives CASSLAGGGTQYF.

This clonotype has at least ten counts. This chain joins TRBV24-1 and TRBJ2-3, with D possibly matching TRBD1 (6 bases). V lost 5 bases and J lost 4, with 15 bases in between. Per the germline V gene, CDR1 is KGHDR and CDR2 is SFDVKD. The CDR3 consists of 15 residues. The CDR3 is CATSAQGKEADTQYF. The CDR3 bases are TGTGCCACCAGTGCCCAGGGGAAGGAAGCAGATACGCAGTATTTT.

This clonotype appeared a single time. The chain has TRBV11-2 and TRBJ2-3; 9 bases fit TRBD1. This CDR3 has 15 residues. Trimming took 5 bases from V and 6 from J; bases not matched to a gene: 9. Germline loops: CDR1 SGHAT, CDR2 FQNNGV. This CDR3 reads CASSPGDRDFDTQYF. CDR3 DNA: TGTGCCAGCAGCCCGGGGGACAGGGACTTTGATACGCAGTATTTT.

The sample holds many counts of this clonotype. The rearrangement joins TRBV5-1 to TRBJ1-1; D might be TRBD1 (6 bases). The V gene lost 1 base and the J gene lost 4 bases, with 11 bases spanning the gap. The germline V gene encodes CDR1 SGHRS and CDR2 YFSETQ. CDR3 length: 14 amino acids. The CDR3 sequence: CASSLNGGLTEAFF. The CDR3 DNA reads TGCGCCAGCAGCTTGAATGGGGGCCTCACTGAAGCTTTCTTT.

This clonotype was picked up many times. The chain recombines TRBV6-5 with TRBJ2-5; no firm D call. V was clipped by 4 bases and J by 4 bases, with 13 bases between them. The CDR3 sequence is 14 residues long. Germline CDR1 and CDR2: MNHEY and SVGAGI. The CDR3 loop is CASSFPGPRETQYF. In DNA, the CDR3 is TGTGCCAGCAGTTTCCCTGGACCCAGAGAGACCCAGTACTTC.

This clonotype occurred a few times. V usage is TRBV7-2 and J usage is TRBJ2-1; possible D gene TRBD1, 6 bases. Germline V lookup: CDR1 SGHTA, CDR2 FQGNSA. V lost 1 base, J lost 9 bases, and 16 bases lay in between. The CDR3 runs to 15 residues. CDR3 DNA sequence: TGTGCCAGCAGCTTAGAGGGCCGGAGGACAGTTGAGCAGTTCTTC. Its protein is CASSLEGRRTVEQFF.

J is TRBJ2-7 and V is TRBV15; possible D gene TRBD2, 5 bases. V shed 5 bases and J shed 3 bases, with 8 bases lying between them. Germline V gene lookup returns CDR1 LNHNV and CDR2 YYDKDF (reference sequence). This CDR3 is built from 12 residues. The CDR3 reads CATSRGGYEQYF. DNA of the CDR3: TGTGCCACCAGCCGAGGAGGCTACGAGCAGTACTTC.

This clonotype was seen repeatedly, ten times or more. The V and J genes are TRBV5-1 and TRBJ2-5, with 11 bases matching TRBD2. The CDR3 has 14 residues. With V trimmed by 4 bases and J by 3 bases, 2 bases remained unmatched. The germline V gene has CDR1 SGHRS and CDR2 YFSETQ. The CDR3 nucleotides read TGCGCCAGCAGCAAACTAGCGGGGGAAGAGACCCAGTACTTC. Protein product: CASSKLAGEETQYF. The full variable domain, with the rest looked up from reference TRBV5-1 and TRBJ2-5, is KAGVTQTPRYLIKTRGQQVTLSCSPISGHRSVSWYQQTPGQGLQFLFEYFSETQRNKGNFPGRFSGRQFSNSRSEMNVSTLELGDSALYLCASSKLAGEETQYFGPGTRLLVL.

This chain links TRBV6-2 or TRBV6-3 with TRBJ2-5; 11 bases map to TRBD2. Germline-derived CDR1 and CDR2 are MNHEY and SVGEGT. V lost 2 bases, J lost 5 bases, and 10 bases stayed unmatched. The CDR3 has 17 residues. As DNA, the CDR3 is TGTGCCAGCAGTTACCCGATTAGCGGGGGGGCCAGGGAGACCCAGTACTTC. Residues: CASSYPISGGARETQYF.

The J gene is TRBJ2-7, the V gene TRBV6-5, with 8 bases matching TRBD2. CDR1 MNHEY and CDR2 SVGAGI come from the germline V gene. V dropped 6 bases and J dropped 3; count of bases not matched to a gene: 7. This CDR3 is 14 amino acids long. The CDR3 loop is CASSPGGGRYEQYF. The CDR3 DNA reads TGTGCCAGCAGCCCCGGGGGGGGCCGCTACGAGCAGTACTTC.

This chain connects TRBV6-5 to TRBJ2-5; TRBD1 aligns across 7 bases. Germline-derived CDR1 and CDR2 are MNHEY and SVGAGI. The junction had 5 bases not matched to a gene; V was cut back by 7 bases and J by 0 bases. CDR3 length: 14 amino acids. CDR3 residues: CASKQGTDQETQYF. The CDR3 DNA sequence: TGTGCCAGCAAACAAGGGACAGACCAAGAGACCCAGTACTTC.

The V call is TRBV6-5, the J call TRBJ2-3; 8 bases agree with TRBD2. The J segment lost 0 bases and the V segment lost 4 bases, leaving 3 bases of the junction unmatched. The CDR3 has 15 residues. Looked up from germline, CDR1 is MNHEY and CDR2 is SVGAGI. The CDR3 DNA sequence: TGTGCCAGCAGTTCCGGGGGGGGGAGCACAGATACGCAGTATTTT. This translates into CASSSGGGSTDTQYF.

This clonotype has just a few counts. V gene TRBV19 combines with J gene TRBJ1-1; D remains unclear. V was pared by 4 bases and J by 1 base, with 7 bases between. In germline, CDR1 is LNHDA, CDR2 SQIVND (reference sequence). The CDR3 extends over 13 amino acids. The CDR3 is CASSTLANTEAFF. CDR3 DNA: TGTGCCAGTAGTACCCTAGCGAACACTGAAGCTTTCTTT.

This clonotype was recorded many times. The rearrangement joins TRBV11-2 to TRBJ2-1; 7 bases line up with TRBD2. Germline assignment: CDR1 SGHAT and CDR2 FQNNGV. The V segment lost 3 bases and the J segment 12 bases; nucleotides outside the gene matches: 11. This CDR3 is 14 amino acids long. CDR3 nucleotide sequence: TGTGCCAGCAGCTTTACTACCGCTTCGGGGGGGCAGTTCTTC. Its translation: CASSFTTASGGQFF. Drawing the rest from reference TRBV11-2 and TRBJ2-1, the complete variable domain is EAGVAQSPRYKIIEKRQSVAFWCNPISGHATLYWYQQILGQGPKLLIQFQNNGVVDDSQLPKDRFSAERLKGVDSTLKIQPAKLEDSAVYLCASSFTTASGGQFFGPGTRLTVL.

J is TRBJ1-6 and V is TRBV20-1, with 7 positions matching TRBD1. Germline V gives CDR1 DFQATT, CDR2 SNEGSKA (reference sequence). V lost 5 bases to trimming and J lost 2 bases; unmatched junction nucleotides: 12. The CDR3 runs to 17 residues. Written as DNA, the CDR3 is TGCAGTGCTGGGTGGACAGGCACGGACGCCTATAATTCACCCCTCCACTTT. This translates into CSAGWTGTDAYNSPLHF.

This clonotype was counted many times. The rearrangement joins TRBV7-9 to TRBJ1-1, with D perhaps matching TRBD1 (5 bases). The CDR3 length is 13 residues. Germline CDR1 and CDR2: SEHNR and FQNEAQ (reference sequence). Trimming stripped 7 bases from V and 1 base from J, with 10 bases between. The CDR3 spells CASTIQENTEAFF. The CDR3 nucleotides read TGTGCCAGCACCATACAGGAGAACACTGAAGCTTTCTTT.

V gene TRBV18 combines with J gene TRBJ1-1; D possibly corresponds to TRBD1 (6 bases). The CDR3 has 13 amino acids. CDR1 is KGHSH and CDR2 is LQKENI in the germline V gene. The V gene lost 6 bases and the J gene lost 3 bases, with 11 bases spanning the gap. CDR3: CASSQDRHTEAFF. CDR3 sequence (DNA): TGTGCCAGCTCCCAGGACAGACACACTGAAGCTTTCTTT.

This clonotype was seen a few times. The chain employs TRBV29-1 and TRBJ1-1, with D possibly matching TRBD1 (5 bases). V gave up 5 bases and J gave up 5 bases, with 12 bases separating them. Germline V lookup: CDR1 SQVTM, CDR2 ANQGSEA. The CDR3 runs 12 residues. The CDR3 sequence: CSVKGPGTEAFF. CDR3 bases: TGCAGCGTTAAGGGGCCGGGGACTGAAGCTTTCTTT.

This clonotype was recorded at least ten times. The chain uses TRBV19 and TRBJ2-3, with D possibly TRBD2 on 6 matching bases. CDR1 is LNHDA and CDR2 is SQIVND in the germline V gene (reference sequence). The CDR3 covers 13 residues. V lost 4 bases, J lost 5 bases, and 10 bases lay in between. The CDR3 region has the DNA TGTGCCAGTAGTAGGGGAGGTATAGATACGCAGTATTTT. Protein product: CASSRGGIDTQYF.